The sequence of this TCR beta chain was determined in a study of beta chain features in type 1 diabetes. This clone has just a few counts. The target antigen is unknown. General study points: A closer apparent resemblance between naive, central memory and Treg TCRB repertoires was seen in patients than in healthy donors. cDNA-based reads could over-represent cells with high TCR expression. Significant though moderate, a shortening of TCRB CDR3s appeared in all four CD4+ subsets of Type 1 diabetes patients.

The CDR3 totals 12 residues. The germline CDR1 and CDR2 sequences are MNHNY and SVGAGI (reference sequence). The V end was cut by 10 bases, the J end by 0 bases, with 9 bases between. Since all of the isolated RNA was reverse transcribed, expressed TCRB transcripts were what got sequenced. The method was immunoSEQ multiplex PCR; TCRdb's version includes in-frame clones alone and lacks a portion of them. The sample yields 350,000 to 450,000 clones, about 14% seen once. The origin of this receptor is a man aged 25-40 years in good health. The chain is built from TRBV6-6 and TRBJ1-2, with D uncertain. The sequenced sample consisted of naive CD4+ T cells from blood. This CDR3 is CATTFANYGYTF. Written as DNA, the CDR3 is TGTGCCACGACATTTGCTAACTATGGCTACACCTTC.